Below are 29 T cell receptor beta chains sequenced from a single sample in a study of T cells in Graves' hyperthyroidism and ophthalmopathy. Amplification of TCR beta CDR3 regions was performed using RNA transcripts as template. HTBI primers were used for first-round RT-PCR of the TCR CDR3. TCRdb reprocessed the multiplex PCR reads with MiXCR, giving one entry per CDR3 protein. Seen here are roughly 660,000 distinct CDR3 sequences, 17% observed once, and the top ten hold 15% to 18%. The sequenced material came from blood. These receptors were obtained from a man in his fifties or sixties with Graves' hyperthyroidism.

This CDR3 is CASSSSGPWSEQFF. The CDR3 DNA sequence: TGTGCCAGCAGTTCCTCCGGGCCTTGGAGTGAGCAGTTCTTC. This chain joins TRBV2 and TRBJ2-1; no clear D. Germline CDR1 reads SNHLY; CDR2 reads FYNNEI. Trimming took 5 bases from V and 9 from J, leaving 17 bases between them. This CDR3 is built from 14 residues. The full variable domain, completed using reference TRBV2 and TRBJ2-1, is EPEVTQTPSHQVTQMGQEVILRCVPISNHLYFYWYRQILGQKVEFLVSFYNNEISEKSEIFDDQFSVERPDGSNFTLKIRSTKLEDSAMYFCASSSSGPWSEQFFGPGTRLTVL.

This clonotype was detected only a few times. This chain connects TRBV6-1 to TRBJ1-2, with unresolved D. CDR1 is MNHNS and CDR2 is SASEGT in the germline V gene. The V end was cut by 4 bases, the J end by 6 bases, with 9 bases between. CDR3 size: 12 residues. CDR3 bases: TGTGCCAGCAGTGCGGTAACCCATGGCTACACCTTC. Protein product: CASSAVTHGYTF.

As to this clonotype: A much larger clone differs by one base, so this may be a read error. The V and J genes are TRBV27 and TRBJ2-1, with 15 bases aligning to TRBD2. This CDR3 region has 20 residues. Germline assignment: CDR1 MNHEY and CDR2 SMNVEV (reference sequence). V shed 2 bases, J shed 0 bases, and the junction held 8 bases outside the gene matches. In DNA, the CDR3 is TGTGCCAGCAGTTTACCGGGACTAGCGGGAGGCCCAAGCTCCTACAATGAGCAGTTCTTC. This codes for CASSLPGLAGGPSSYNEQFF.

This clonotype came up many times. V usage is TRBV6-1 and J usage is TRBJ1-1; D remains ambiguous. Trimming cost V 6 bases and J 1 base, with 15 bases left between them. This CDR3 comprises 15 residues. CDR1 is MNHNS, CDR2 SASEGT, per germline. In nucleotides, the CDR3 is TGTGCCAGCAGCACGATATACTTACCGAACACTGAAGCTTTCTTT. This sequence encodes CASSTIYLPNTEAFF.

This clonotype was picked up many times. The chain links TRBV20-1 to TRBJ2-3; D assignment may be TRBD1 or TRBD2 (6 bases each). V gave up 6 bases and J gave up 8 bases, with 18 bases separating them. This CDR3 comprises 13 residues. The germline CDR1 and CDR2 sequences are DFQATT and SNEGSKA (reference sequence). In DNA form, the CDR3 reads TGCAGTGCCCGGACTACAGGGACCGGTACGCAGTATTTT. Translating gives CSARTTGTGTQYF.

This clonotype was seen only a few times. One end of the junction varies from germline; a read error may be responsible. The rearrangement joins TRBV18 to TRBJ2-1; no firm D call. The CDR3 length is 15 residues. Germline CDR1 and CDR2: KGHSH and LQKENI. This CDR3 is CASSPWRSSYNEQFF. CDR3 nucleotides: TGTGCCAGCTCACCATGGCGGAGCTCCTACAACGAGCAGTTCTTC.

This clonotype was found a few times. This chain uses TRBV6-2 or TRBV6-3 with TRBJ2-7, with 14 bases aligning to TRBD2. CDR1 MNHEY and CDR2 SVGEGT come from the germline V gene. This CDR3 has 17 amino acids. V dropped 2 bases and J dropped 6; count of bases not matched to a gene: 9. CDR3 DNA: TGTGCCAGCAGTTACGGGACTAGCGGGAGTACAAAAAGCGAGCAGTACTTC. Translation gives CASSYGTSGSTKSEQYF.

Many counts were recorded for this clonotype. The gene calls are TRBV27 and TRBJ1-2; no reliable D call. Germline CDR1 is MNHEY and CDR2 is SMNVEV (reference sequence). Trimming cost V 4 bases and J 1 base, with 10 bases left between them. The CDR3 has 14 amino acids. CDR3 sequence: CASSYDGFNYGYTF. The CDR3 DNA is TGTGCCAGCAGTTACGACGGGTTTAACTATGGCTACACCTTC.

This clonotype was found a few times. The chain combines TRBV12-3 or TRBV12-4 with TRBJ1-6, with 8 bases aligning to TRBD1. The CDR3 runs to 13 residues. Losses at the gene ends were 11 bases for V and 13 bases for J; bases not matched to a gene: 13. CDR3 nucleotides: TGTGCCGTCCTTGACCAGGGGGCAGGGCCCCTCCACTTT. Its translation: CAVLDQGAGPLHF.

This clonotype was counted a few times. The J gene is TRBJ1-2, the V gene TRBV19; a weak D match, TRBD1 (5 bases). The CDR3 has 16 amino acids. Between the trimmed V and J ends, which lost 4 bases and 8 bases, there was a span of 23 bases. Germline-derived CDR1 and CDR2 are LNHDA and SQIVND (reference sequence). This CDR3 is CASSTPSRDRREGYTF. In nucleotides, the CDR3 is TGTGCCAGTAGTACCCCTTCCCGGGACCGCAGAGAAGGCTACACCTTC.

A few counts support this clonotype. This CDR3 reads CASSDRSNTGELFF. For the CDR3, the DNA is TGTGCCAGTTCGGACAGATCGAACACCGGGGAGCTGTTTTTT. The J gene is TRBJ2-2, the V gene TRBV2; D is perhaps TRBD1 (6 bases). With 9 bases removed from V and 0 bases from J, the gap between germline ends came to 11 bases. Per the germline V gene, CDR1 is SNHLY and CDR2 is FYNNEI. CDR3 length equals 14 residues.

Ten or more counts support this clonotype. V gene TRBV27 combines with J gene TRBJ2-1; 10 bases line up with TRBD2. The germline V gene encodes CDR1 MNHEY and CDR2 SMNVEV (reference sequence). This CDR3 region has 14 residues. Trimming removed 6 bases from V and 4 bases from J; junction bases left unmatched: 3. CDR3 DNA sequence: TGTGCCAGCAGAAGCGGGAGGGAATACAATGAGCAGTTCTTC. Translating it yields CASRSGREYNEQFF.

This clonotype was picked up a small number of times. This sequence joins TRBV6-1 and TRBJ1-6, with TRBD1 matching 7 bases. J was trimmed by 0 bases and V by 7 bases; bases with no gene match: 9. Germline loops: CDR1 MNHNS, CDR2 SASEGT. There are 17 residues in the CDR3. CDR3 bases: TGTGCCAGCACCCACTGGACAGGCAGCTCCTATAATTCACCCCTCCACTTT. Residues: CASTHWTGSSYNSPLHF.

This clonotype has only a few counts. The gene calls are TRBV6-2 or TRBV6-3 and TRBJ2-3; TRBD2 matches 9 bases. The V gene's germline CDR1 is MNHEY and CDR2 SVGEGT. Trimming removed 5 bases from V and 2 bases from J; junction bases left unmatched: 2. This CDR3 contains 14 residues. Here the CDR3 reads CASSASGNTDTQYF. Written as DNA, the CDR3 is TGTGCCAGCAGTGCTAGCGGGAACACAGATACGCAGTATTTT.

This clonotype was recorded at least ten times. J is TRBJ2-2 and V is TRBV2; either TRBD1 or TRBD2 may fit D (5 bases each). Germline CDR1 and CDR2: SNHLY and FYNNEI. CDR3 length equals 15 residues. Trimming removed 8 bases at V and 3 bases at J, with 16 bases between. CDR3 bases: TGTGCCAGCGGGGCCGGGACGGGATACACCGGGGAGCTGTTTTTT. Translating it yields CASGAGTGYTGELFF.

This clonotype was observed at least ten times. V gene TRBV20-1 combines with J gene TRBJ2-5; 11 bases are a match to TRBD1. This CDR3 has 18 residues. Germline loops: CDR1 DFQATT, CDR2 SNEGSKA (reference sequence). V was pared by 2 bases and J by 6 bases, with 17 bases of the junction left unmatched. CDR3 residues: CSARPTTGGTGGPKTQYF. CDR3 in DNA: TGCAGTGCTAGACCTACGACCGGAGGGACAGGGGGACCCAAGACCCAGTACTTC.

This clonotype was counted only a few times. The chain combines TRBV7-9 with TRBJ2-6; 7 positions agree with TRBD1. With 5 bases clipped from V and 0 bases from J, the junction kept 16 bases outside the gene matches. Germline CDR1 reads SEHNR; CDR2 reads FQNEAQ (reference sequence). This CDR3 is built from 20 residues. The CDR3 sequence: CASSEPAVDRASSGANVLTF. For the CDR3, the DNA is TGTGCCAGCAGCGAACCGGCCGTCGACAGGGCTAGCTCTGGGGCCAACGTCCTGACTTTC.

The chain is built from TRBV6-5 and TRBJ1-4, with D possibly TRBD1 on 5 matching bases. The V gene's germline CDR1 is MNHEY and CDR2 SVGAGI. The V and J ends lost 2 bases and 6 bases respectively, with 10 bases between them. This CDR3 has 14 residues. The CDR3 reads CASSYGTEDEKLFF. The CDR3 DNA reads TGTGCCAGCAGTTACGGGACCGAGGATGAAAAACTGTTTTTT.

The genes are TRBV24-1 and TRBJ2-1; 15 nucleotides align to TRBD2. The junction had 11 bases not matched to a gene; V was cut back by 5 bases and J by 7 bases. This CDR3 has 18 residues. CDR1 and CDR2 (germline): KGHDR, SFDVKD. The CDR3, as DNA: TGTGCCACCAGTGCTTCAGGACTAGCGGGAGGGCCACGGAATGAGCAGTTCTTC. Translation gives CATSASGLAGGPRNEQFF.

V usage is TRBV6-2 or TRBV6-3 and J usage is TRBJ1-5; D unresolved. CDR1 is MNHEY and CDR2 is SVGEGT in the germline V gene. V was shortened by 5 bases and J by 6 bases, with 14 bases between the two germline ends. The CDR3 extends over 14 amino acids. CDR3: CASSTGSWIQPQHF. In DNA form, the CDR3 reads TGTGCCAGCAGTACGGGCTCTTGGATTCAGCCCCAGCATTTT.

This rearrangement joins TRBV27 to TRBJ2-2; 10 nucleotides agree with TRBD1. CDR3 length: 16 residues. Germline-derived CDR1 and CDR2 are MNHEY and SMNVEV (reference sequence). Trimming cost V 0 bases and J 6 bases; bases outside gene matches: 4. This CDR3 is CASSLSWDRGAGELFF. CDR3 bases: TGTGCCAGCAGTTTATCGTGGGACAGGGGTGCCGGGGAGCTGTTTTTT.

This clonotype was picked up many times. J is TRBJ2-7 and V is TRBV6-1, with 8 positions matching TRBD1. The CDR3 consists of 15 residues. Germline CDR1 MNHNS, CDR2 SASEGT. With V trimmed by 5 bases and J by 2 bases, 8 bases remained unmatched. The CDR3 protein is CASSKPEGQAYEQYF. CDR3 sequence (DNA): TGTGCCAGCAGTAAACCCGAGGGACAGGCCTACGAGCAGTACTTC.

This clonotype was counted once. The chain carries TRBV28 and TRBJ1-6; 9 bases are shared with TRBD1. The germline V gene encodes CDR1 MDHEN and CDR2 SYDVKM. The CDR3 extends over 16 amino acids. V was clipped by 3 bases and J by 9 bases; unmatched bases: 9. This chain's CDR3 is CASSFPRNRGPSPLHF. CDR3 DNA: TGTGCCAGCAGTTTCCCCCGGAACAGGGGGCCTTCACCCCTCCACTTT. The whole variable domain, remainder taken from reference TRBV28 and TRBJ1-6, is DVKVTQSSRYLVKRTGEKVFLECVQDMDHENMFWYRQDPGLGLRLIYFSYDVKMKEKGDIPEGYSVSREKKERFSLILESASTNQTSMYLCASSFPRNRGPSPLHFGNGTRLTVT.

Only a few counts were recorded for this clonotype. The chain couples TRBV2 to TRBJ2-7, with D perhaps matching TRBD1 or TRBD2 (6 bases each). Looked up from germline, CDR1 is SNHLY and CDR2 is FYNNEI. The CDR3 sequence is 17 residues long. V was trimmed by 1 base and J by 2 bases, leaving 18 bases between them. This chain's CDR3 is CASSEGSRGRDTYEQYF. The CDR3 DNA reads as TGTGCCAGCAGTGAAGGGTCCCGGGGGCGGGATACCTACGAGCAGTACTTC.

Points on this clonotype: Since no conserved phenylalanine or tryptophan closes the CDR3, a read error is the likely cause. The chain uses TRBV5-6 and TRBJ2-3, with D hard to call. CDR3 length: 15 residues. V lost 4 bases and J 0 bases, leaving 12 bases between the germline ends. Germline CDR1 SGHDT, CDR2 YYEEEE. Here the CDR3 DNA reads TGTGCCAGCAGCGCCGGTTTTATCAGCACAGATACGCAGTATTCT. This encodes CASSAGFISTDTQYS.

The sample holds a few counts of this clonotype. The CDR3 sequence is CSARPQGSAEAFF. In nucleotides, the CDR3 is TGCAGTGCTAGACCACAGGGGAGTGCTGAAGCTTTCTTT. The J gene is TRBJ1-1, the V gene TRBV20-1; TRBD1 aligns across 7 bases. There are 13 residues in the CDR3. Germline loops: CDR1 DFQATT, CDR2 SNEGSKA (reference sequence). V trimming: 2 bases; J trimming: 6 bases; junction bases outside the gene matches: 6.

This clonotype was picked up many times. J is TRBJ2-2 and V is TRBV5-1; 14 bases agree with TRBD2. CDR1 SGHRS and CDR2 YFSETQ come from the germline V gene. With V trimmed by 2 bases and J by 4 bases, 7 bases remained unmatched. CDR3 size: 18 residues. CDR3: CASSLPMTSGRVTGELFF. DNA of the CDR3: TGCGCCAGCAGCTTACCCATGACTAGCGGGAGGGTCACCGGGGAGCTGTTTTTT.

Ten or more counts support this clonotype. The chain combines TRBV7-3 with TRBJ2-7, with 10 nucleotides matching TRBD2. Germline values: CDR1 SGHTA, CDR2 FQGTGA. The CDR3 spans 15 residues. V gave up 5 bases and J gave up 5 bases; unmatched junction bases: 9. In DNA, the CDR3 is TGTGCCAGCAGCGTAGCAGCGGGAGGGCCCCACGAGCAGTACTTC. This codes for CASSVAAGGPHEQYF.

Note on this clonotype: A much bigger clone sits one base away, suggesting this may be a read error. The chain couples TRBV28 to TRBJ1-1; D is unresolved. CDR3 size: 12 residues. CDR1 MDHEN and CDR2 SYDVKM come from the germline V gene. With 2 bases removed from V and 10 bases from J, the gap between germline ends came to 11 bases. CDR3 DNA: TGTGCCAGCAGTTTAGGGGTGGCGGGAGCTTTCTTT. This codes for CASSLGVAGAFF. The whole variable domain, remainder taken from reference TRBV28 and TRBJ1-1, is DVKVTQSSRYLVKRTGEKVFLECVQDMDHENMFWYRQDPGLGLRLIYFSYDVKMKEKGDIPEGYSVSREKKERFSLILESASTNQTSMYLCASSLGVAGAFFGQGTRLTVV.